Presented here are 21 T cell receptor beta chains from one specimen sequenced in a study of patients and donors after allogeneic stem cell transplantation. TCRdb re-called the RT-PCR reads through MiXCR, storing one row per CDR3 protein. Of about 410,000 distinct CDR3 sequences in the sample, 16% are singletons; the top ten hold 7.2%. Sequenced material: blood, either unsorted or a sorted T cell fraction (not recorded which). These receptors were taken from a human donor who was either an allogeneic HSCT recipient or a stem cell or donor lymphocyte infusion donor (not recorded which). It is not recorded whose cells these are; they may come from a transplant donor.

This clonotype turned up a few times. The chain couples TRBV6-1 to TRBJ2-3; 8 bases are a match to TRBD2. V trimming: 6 bases; J trimming: 5 bases; junction bases outside the gene matches: 10. Germline values: CDR1 MNHNS, CDR2 SASEGT. The CDR3 has 15 amino acids. The chain's CDR3 is CASSRGSGDGDTQYF. The CDR3 region has the DNA TGTGCCAGCAGCCGGGGTAGCGGGGATGGAGATACGCAGTATTTT.

In this sample, this clonotype turned up a few times. The rearrangement links TRBV4-1 to TRBJ2-1; D is perhaps TRBD1 or TRBD2 (5 bases each). The V gene lost 0 bases and the J gene lost 3 bases, with 9 bases spanning the gap. CDR3 length: 15 amino acids. Germline loops: CDR1 MGHRA, CDR2 YSYEKL. The CDR3 here is CASSQDRDLYNEQFF. The CDR3 DNA follows: TGCGCCAGCAGCCAAGATCGGGACCTCTACAATGAGCAGTTCTTC.

This clonotype was observed a single time. The J gene is TRBJ2-3, the V gene TRBV7-8; 8 bases are a match to TRBD2. In germline, CDR1 is SGHVS, CDR2 FQNEAQ. V dropped 0 bases and J dropped 1; count of bases not matched to a gene: 3. This CDR3 comprises 16 residues. CDR3 bases: TGTGCCAGCAGCTTAGCTCCGGGACTAGGCACAGATACGCAGTATTTT. It is translated as CASSLAPGLGTDTQYF.

The rearrangement uses TRBV24-1 and TRBJ2-1; 8 nucleotides match TRBD2. CDR3 length: 15 amino acids. Germline V CDR1 and CDR2: KGHDR, SFDVKD. Trimming cost V 4 bases and J 9 bases; bases outside gene matches: 10. This CDR3 is CATSEPFGLAGEQFF. The CDR3 region has the DNA TGTGCCACCAGTGAACCCTTCGGACTAGCTGGTGAGCAGTTCTTC.

As concerns this clonotype: This may stem from a read error, because a much larger clone lies one nucleotide away. The rearrangement uses TRBV11-2 and TRBJ2-3, with no clear D. The CDR3 contains 14 residues. CDR1 is SGHAT and CDR2 is FQNNGV in the germline V gene. Trimming stripped 0 bases from V and 9 bases from J, with 13 bases between. This CDR3 is CASSLDGGAATQYF. CDR3 sequence (DNA): TGTGCCAGCAGCTTAGACGGTGGCGCAGCCACGCAGTATTTT. The full variable domain, with the rest looked up from reference TRBV11-2 and TRBJ2-3, is EAGVAQSPRYKIIEKRQSVAFWCNPISGHATLYWYQQILGQGPKLLIQFQNNGVVDDSQLPKDRFSAERLKGVDSTLKIQPAKLEDSAVYLCASSLDGGAATQYFGPGTRLTVL.

This clonotype showed up just a few times. In nucleotides, the CDR3 is TGTGCCAGCAGTTACGGCGGGGAGGGCACAGATACGCAGTATTTT. Protein: CASSYGGEGTDTQYF. The chain joins TRBV12-3 or TRBV12-4 to TRBJ2-3, with D possibly being TRBD2 (6 bases). With 4 bases removed from V and 1 base from J, the gap between germline ends came to 12 bases. The CDR3 spans 15 residues.

Only a few counts were recorded for this clonotype. The chain couples TRBV11-2 to TRBJ2-2; the match to TRBD1 covers 7 bases. This CDR3 has 12 residues. Losses at the gene ends were 1 base for V and 13 bases for J; bases not matched to a gene: 3. Germline CDR1 and CDR2: SGHAT and FQNNGV. The CDR3 bases are TGTGCCAGCAGCTTAGCCCGGACAGGGCTGTTTTTT. This gives the protein CASSLARTGLFF.

In its sample, this clonotype was seen a few times. The chain joins TRBV6-1 to TRBJ1-2; D unresolved. Germline V lookup: CDR1 MNHNS, CDR2 SASEGT. The V and J ends lost 4 bases and 8 bases respectively, with 17 bases between them. The CDR3 contains 14 residues. The CDR3 sequence: CASSALEAPGGYTF. As DNA, the CDR3 is TGTGCCAGCAGTGCATTGGAGGCCCCAGGAGGCTACACCTTC.

This clonotype was observed once. The chain uses TRBV9 and TRBJ2-2, with TRBD1 matching 11 bases. Germline V lookup: CDR1 SGDLS, CDR2 YYNGEE. The CDR3 has 18 residues. V dropped 4 bases and J dropped 8; count of bases not matched to a gene: 16. The CDR3 bases are TGTGCCAGCAGCCCGACATGGCCGGACAGGGGGCGGTTGGGGGAGCTGTTTTTT. This gives the protein CASSPTWPDRGRLGELFF.

The genes are TRBV18 and TRBJ2-3; tentative D call: TRBD2 (6 bases). Germline V gene lookup returns CDR1 KGHSH and CDR2 LQKENI. Trimming took off 3 bases at V and 3 bases at J, with 19 bases between the two ends. This CDR3 region has 17 residues. Here the CDR3 reads CASSPLLPSVGTDTQYF. The CDR3 nucleotides are TGTGCCAGCTCACCCCTTCTGCCTAGCGTTGGGACAGATACGCAGTATTTT.

This clonotype has a handful of counts. The chain couples TRBV20-1 to TRBJ1-1; D gene ambiguous. The V end lost 6 bases, the J end lost 1 base, and 6 bases lay between the germline ends. The CDR3 has 11 residues. Germline CDR1 and CDR2: DFQATT and SNEGSKA (reference sequence). This chain's CDR3 is CSARQNTEAFF. DNA for the CDR3: TGCAGTGCACGACAGAACACTGAAGCTTTCTTT.

This sequence joins TRBV3-1 and TRBJ1-2; D is undetermined. Germline V lookup: CDR1 LGHDT, CDR2 YNNKEL (reference sequence). The CDR3 loop spans 14 amino acids. The ends were cut back, 0 bases at V and 5 bases at J, with 10 bases in the middle. CDR3 sequence (DNA): TGTGCCAGCAGCCAAGAAACCCGGGTTTATGGCTACACCTTC. Encoded protein: CASSQETRVYGYTF. Combining the CDR3 with reference TRBV3-1 and TRBJ1-2 gives the whole variable domain DTAVSQTPKYLVTQMGNDKSIKCEQNLGHDTMYWYKQDSKKFLKIMFSYNNKELIINETVPNRFSPKSPDKAHLNLHINSLELGDSAVYFCASSQETRVYGYTFGSGTRLTVV.

In its sample, this clonotype was seen a few times. The V call is TRBV7-6, the J call TRBJ2-1; 9 nucleotides align to TRBD2. The V gene end was trimmed by 3 bases and the J gene end by 6 bases; junction bases not matched to a gene: 9. Germline values: CDR1 SGHVS, CDR2 FNYEAQ. CDR3 size: 16 residues. CDR3 bases: TGTGCCAGCAGCTTCTTCGGTGCGGGAGGGCGCAATGAGCAGTTCTTC. This encodes CASSFFGAGGRNEQFF.

The rearrangement joins TRBV7-2 to TRBJ2-1, with 7 bases matching TRBD2. V shed 7 bases and J 2 bases; nucleotides not matched to a gene: 8. This CDR3 has 15 residues. Germline CDR1 SGHTA, CDR2 FQGNSA. The DNA of the CDR3 is TGTGCCAGCAAACTGGGGGGGGAGGCCTACAATGAGCAGTTCTTC. It translates to CASKLGGEAYNEQFF. Full variable domain (remainder filled in from reference TRBV7-2 and TRBJ2-1): GAGVSQSPSNKVTEKGKDVELRCDPISGHTALYWYRQSLGQGLEFLIYFQGNSAPDKSGLPSDRFSAERTGGSVSTLTIQRTQQEDSAVYLCASKLGGEAYNEQFFGPGTRLTVL.

The table lists this clonotype with many counts. The chain combines TRBV12-3 or TRBV12-4 with TRBJ2-5, with D perhaps assigned TRBD1 or TRBD2 (5 bases each). V lost 1 base, J lost 0 bases, and 12 bases lay in between. This CDR3 is built from 16 residues. The CDR3 spells CASSLGGYSYQETQYF. The DNA of the CDR3 is TGTGCCAGCAGTTTAGGGGGGTACTCGTACCAAGAGACCCAGTACTTC.

The table lists this clonotype with a few counts. The chain has TRBV5-1 and TRBJ2-5; D is undetermined. This CDR3 is built from 13 residues. V was cut by 5 bases and J by 4 bases, with 12 bases left in between. CDR1 is SGHRS, CDR2 YFSETQ, per germline. CDR3 sequence: CASSPDPGETQYF. The DNA of the CDR3 is TGCGCCAGCAGTCCTGATCCTGGAGAGACCCAGTACTTC.

The rearrangement links TRBV6-5 to TRBJ2-1; D is ambiguous. Germline assignment: CDR1 MNHEY and CDR2 SVGAGI. CDR3 size: 15 residues. Trimming cost V 0 bases and J 5 bases, with 11 bases left between them. This CDR3 is CASSYSQWGDNEQFF. In DNA, the CDR3 is TGTGCCAGCAGTTACTCACAGTGGGGTGACAATGAGCAGTTCTTC.

In its sample, this clonotype was seen a few times. The gene calls are TRBV20-1 and TRBJ2-3; D tentatively reads TRBD1 or TRBD2 (5 bases each). The V end was cut by 1 base, the J end by 4 bases, with 15 bases between. The CDR3 spans 15 residues. Per the germline V gene, CDR1 is DFQATT and CDR2 is SNEGSKA (reference sequence). CDR3 in amino acids: CSARVVGPRADTQYF. CDR3 coding DNA: TGCAGTGCTAGAGTCGTGGGACCCCGCGCAGATACGCAGTATTTT.

The chain couples TRBV5-1 to TRBJ2-7; a weak D match, TRBD1 (5 bases). The CDR3 extends over 14 amino acids. From germline, CDR1 is SGHRS and CDR2 YFSETQ. V lost 0 bases and J 3 bases, leaving 10 bases between the germline ends. The CDR3 spells CASSLAPTVYEQYF. CDR3 nucleotides: TGCGCCAGCAGCTTGGCCCCGACAGTCTACGAGCAGTACTTC.

This rearrangement joins TRBV6-2 or TRBV6-3 to TRBJ2-1, with 10 bases lining up with TRBD2. This CDR3 contains 21 residues. The J segment lost 0 bases and the V segment lost 0 bases, leaving 14 bases of the junction unmatched. Per the germline V gene, CDR1 is MNHEY and CDR2 is SVGEGT. In nucleotides, the CDR3 is TGTGCCAGCAGTTACTCTCATGGACTAGCGGCCCAGGGGAGCTCCTACAATGAGCAGTTCTTC. Translated: CASSYSHGLAAQGSSYNEQFF.

This sequence joins TRBV7-3 and TRBJ2-7; 8 positions match TRBD1. The junction had 7 bases not matched to a gene; V was cut back by 5 bases and J by 7 bases. Germline CDR1 SGHTA, CDR2 FQGTGA. This CDR3 region has 13 residues. The CDR3 DNA reads TGTGCCAGCAGCCAGGGGGCCAAACGGGAGCAGTACTTC. The encoded protein is CASSQGAKREQYF.